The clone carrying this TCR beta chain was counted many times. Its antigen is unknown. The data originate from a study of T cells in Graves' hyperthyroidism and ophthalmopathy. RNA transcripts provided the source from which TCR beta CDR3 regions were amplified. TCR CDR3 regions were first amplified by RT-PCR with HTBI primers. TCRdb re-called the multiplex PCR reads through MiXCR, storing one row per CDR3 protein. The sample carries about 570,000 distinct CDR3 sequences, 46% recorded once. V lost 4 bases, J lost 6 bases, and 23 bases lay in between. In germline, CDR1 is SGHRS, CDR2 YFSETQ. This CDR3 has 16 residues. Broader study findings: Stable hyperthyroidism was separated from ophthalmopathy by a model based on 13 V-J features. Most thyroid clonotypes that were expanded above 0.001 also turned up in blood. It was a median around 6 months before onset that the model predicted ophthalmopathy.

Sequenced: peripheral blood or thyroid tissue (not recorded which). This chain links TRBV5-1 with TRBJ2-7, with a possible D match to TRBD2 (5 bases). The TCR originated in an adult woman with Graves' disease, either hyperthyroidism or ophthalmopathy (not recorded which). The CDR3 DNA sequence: TGCGCCAGCAGCCCTCACCACAGCGGTCCGGTAATCGAGCAGTACTTC. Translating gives CASSPHHSGPVIEQYF.